One and the same sample provided the 24 T cell receptor beta chains below, sequenced in a study of T-cell memory formation after mild COVID-19. TCRdb recomputed calls from the 5' RACE reads with MiXCR, one row per CDR3 protein. In the table there are about 290,000 distinct CDR3 sequences, more than 15% of which are singletons. The sample consisted of PBMCs or a T cell subset sorted from them (not recorded which). Receptors were obtained from a man aged 18-30 years who had mild COVID-19 (a few samples of this study predate the infection). Cell type and time point are not known.

This clonotype was observed a few times. The V gene is TRBV10-3, the J gene TRBJ2-7, with TRBD1 matching over 8 bases. The germline gives CDR1 ENHRY, CDR2 SYGVKD. The J segment lost 3 bases and the V segment lost 6 bases, leaving 4 bases of the junction unmatched. CDR3 length: 13 amino acids. CDR3 sequence reads: CAIRDREDYEQYV. The CDR3 DNA is TGTGCCATCAGGGACAGGGAGGACTACGAGCAGTACGTC.

The J gene is TRBJ2-7, the V gene TRBV7-2; no firm D call. The ends were cut back, 1 base at V and 1 base at J, with 5 bases in the middle. The CDR3 is made up of 13 amino acids. The germline V gene encodes CDR1 SGHTA and CDR2 FQGNSA. The CDR3 DNA follows: TGTGCCAGCAGCTTAGGGTTTTCCTACGAGCAGTACTTC. Amino acid sequence: CASSLGFSYEQYF.

There are a few counts of this clonotype. This chain joins TRBV3-1 and TRBJ2-6; D gene ambiguous. V dropped 4 bases and J dropped 4 bases, with 14 bases sitting between them. CDR3 length equals 16 residues. CDR1 and CDR2 from the germline V gene are LGHDT and YNNKEL (reference sequence). The CDR3 sequence is CASSPQPTRGANVLTF. The CDR3 nucleotides read TGTGCCAGCAGCCCCCAGCCCACGCGGGGGGCCAACGTCCTGACTTTC.

As regards this clonotype: Since a much larger clone is just one base distant, this may be a read error. The chain uses TRBV7-9 and TRBJ2-5; D uncertain. The length of the CDR3 is 14 residues. Germline-derived CDR1 and CDR2 are SEHNR and FQNEAQ (reference sequence). V lost 5 bases to trimming and J lost 4 bases, with 14 bases between them. The DNA of the CDR3 is TGTGCCAGCAGCCTAGTAGCCCCTGGAGAGACCCAGTACTTC. Residues: CASSLVAPGETQYF.

Here the CDR3 DNA reads TGTGCCAGCGGCACGCGGGGACGAGGAGGCTACACCTTC. Its protein is CASGTRGRGGYTF. The chain links TRBV7-6 to TRBJ1-2, with D possibly being TRBD1 (5 bases). Trimming left V 8 bases short and J 8 bases short, with 18 bases between. Germline CDR1 and CDR2: SGHVS and FNYEAQ. This CDR3 has 13 residues.

This clonotype came up a few times. The DNA of the CDR3 is TGTGCCAGCAGCTTCGGGCAGGCTTTCGGTGTCGAGCAGTACTTC. It specifies CASSFGQAFGVEQYF. The chain has TRBV3-1 and TRBJ2-7; D uncertain. The CDR3 is made up of 15 amino acids. The ends were cut back, 5 bases at V and 6 bases at J, with 20 bases in the middle. Germline V gene data show CDR1 as LGHDT and CDR2 as YNNKEL (reference sequence).

The V call is TRBV7-3, the J call TRBJ2-2; the match to TRBD2 covers 8 bases. CDR3 length equals 17 residues. Germline assignment: CDR1 SGHTA and CDR2 FQGTGA. V trimming: 2 bases; J trimming: 4 bases; junction bases outside the gene matches: 9. This chain's CDR3 is CASSLAATSGVTGELFF. CDR3 in DNA: TGTGCCAGCAGCTTAGCGGCTACTAGCGGCGTCACCGGGGAGCTGTTTTTT.

This clonotype was seen at least ten times. This sequence joins TRBV12-3 or TRBV12-4 and TRBJ1-4; D remains ambiguous. The V end lost 3 bases, the J end lost 4 bases, and 9 bases lay between the germline ends. The CDR3 consists of 14 residues. CDR3 sequence (DNA): TGTGCCAGCAGTTTTTTGGGTTATAATGAAAAACTGTTTTTT. As protein: CASSFLGYNEKLFF.

This clonotype was seen at least ten times. The gene calls are TRBV5-1 and TRBJ2-3; TRBD2 might be the D (6 bases). Trimming stripped 0 bases from V and 6 bases from J, with 11 bases between. The CDR3 covers 14 residues. Germline loops: CDR1 SGHRS, CDR2 YFSETQ. Here the CDR3 DNA reads TGCGCCAGCAGCTTGGACGGGGGAGCGGATACGCAGTATTTT. Amino acid sequence: CASSLDGGADTQYF.

This clonotype has a handful of counts. This chain connects TRBV12-5 to TRBJ2-2; possibly TRBD1 for D (5 bases). V was pared by 4 bases and J by 7 bases, with 10 bases between. Germline assignment: CDR1 LGHNT and CDR2 FRNRAP. This CDR3 is 13 amino acids long. Here the CDR3 DNA reads TGTGCTAGTGGTTCTCAGGGCCACGGGGAGCTGTTTTTT. Protein: CASGSQGHGELFF.

This clonotype was seen only a few times. V usage is TRBV10-3 and J usage is TRBJ2-7, with 9 bases that match TRBD1. Germline CDR1 is ENHRY and CDR2 is SYGVKD. This CDR3 spans 11 amino acids. Trimming took 10 bases from V and 5 from J; bases not matched to a gene: 3. DNA of the CDR3: TGTGCCACCGGGACAGGGAACGAGCAGTACGTC. Translation gives CATGTGNEQYV.

J is TRBJ2-7 and V is TRBV6-2 or TRBV6-3, with D uncertain. The CDR3 has 11 residues. V was shortened by 2 bases and J by 6 bases, with 5 bases between the two germline ends. The germline V gene has CDR1 MNHEY and CDR2 SVGEGT. CDR3 amino acids: CASSYMREQYF. Written as DNA, the CDR3 is TGTGCCAGCAGTTACATGCGCGAGCAGTACTTC.

This clonotype showed up many times. The J gene is TRBJ2-5, the V gene TRBV12-3 or TRBV12-4; D not certain. The CDR3 length is 11 residues. The V end was cut by 4 bases, the J end by 7 bases, with 7 bases between. In nucleotides, the CDR3 is TGTGCCAGCAGTTCTATCGGGACCCAGTACTTC. This sequence encodes CASSSIGTQYF.

The rearrangement joins TRBV7-2 to TRBJ2-3, with TRBD1 matching over 11 bases. Losses at the gene ends were 2 bases for V and 4 bases for J; bases not matched to a gene: 5. CDR1 and CDR2 from the germline V gene are SGHTA and FQGNSA. The CDR3 loop spans 16 amino acids. The CDR3 bases are TGTGCCAGCAGCTTATGGGTGGGACAGGGGGCAGATACGCAGTATTTT. Translating it yields CASSLWVGQGADTQYF.

A few counts support this clonotype. The V call is TRBV5-1, the J call TRBJ2-7; 10 bases line up with TRBD1. Germline V gene sequence: CDR1 SGHRS, CDR2 YFSETQ. Losses at the gene ends were 5 bases for V and 2 bases for J; bases not matched to a gene: 4. The CDR3 loop spans 14 amino acids. In DNA, the CDR3 is TGCGCCAGCAGTGGAGGGACAGGGGCCTACGAGCAGTACTTC. Protein: CASSGGTGAYEQYF.

The chain combines TRBV7-2 with TRBJ2-1; maybe TRBD1 (5 bases). Germline V CDR1 and CDR2: SGHTA, FQGNSA. V lost 1 base and J lost 2, with 9 bases in between. CDR3 length: 15 residues. The chain's CDR3 is CASSLVGAPYNEQFF. The CDR3, as DNA: TGTGCCAGCAGCTTAGTTGGGGCGCCCTACAATGAGCAGTTCTTC.

The chain recombines TRBV4-1 with TRBJ2-3; 10 nucleotides agree with TRBD1. Trimming cost V 6 bases and J 4 bases; bases outside gene matches: 10. The CDR3 runs to 16 residues. In germline, CDR1 is MGHRA, CDR2 YSYEKL. The CDR3 loop reads CASSYSGTGAPDTQYF. The CDR3 nucleotides read TGCGCCAGCAGTTACTCCGGGACAGGGGCTCCAGATACGCAGTATTTT.

V and J are TRBV6-2 or TRBV6-3 and TRBJ2-2; TRBD1 agrees at 7 bases. Germline V gene lookup returns CDR1 MNHEY and CDR2 SVGEGT. CDR3 size: 12 residues. The J segment lost 5 bases and the V segment lost 8 bases, leaving 2 bases of the junction unmatched. This CDR3 reads CASATGTGELFF. The CDR3 region has the DNA TGTGCCAGCGCGACAGGGACCGGGGAGCTGTTTTTT.

This clonotype was observed a few times. V usage is TRBV6-2 or TRBV6-3 and J usage is TRBJ1-5; 7 bases are shared with TRBD1. Germline-derived CDR1 and CDR2 are MNHEY and SVGEGT. The CDR3 totals 17 residues. V lost 4 bases to trimming and J lost 0 bases; unmatched junction nucleotides: 9. The CDR3 DNA reads TGTGCCAGCAGTTCCGCCCTGGGACAGAGTAGCAATCAGCCCCAGCATTTT. This gives the protein CASSSALGQSSNQPQHF.

This chain uses TRBV5-4 with TRBJ2-7; 9 bases fit TRBD1. Unmatched junction bases numbered 5, after V lost 4 bases and J lost 0 bases. The CDR3 spans 15 residues. From germline, CDR1 is SGHNT and CDR2 YYREEE (reference sequence). CDR3 region: CASSRTGASSYEQYV. DNA of the CDR3: TGTGCCAGCAGCAGGACAGGGGCCAGCTCCTACGAGCAGTACGTC.

The chain is built from TRBV5-6 and TRBJ2-5, with D perhaps TRBD1 or TRBD2 (5 bases each). CDR1 is SGHDT, CDR2 YYEEEE, per germline. Trimming took off 4 bases at V and 7 bases at J, with 41 bases between the two ends. The length of the CDR3 is 22 residues. For the CDR3, the DNA is TGTGCCAGCAGCGGGACCTCGACGGATCCATCAACATACAATCATCAGTGGGGGACCCAGTACTTC. Amino acid sequence: CASSGTSTDPSTYNHQWGTQYF.

This clonotype has just a few counts. The chain links TRBV7-9 to TRBJ2-3; D ambiguous. Per the germline V gene, CDR1 is SEHNR and CDR2 is FQNEAQ (reference sequence). CDR3 length equals 13 residues. Deletions cut 1 base from V and 2 bases from J, with 4 bases between. The CDR3: CASSLVNTDTQYF. CDR3 DNA: TGTGCCAGCAGCTTAGTTAACACAGATACGCAGTATTTT.

Ten or more counts support this clonotype. CDR3 protein: CASHRDTQETQYF. The CDR3, as DNA: TGTGCTTCACATCGGGACACCCAAGAGACCCAGTACTTC. This chain uses TRBV6-2 or TRBV6-3 with TRBJ2-5; possibly TRBD1 for D (6 bases). CDR3 length: 13 amino acids. Germline V lookup: CDR1 MNHEY, CDR2 SVGEGT.

This clonotype has only a few counts. J is TRBJ2-1 and V is TRBV7-9; 8 bases agree with TRBD2. CDR1 is SEHNR, CDR2 FQNEAQ, per germline (reference sequence). J was trimmed by 7 bases and V by 5 bases; bases with no gene match: 4. This CDR3 region has 13 residues. The CDR3, as DNA: TGTGCCAGCAGCGACCGCGGGGGGAATGAGCAGTTCTTC. This encodes CASSDRGGNEQFF.